This entry lists 27 T cell receptor beta chains sequenced from one sample in a study of blood T cell repertoires in COVID-19. Here immunoSEQ multiplex PCR was the method, and the copy in TCRdb shows in-frame clones only, minus some. The sample lists roughly 350,000 clones, more than 70% occurring once. The material sequenced was peripheral blood. Source of these receptors: a woman aged 25 to 45 with COVID-19, enrolled during active disease.

This chain uses TRBV10-1 with TRBJ2-2, with 7 nucleotides matching TRBD2. V was pared by 5 bases and J by 3 bases, with 3 bases of the junction left unmatched. The CDR3 sequence is 14 residues long. The germline V gene encodes CDR1 WNHNN and CDR2 SYGVQD (reference sequence). CDR3 sequence (DNA): TGCGCCAGCAGTAGGACTAGGGACACCGGGGAGCTGTTTTTT. Its translation is CASSRTRDTGELFF.

V usage is TRBV30 and J usage is TRBJ2-7, with 7 bases fitting TRBD1. The germline CDR1 and CDR2 sequences are GTSNPN and SVGIG (reference sequence). Losses at the gene ends were 0 bases for V and 5 bases for J; bases not matched to a gene: 7. This CDR3 spans 14 amino acids. This chain's CDR3 is CAWSVLQGTHEQYF. CDR3 nucleotide sequence: TGTGCCTGGAGTGTCCTACAGGGGACCCACGAGCAGTACTTC.

The chain is built from TRBV28 and TRBJ2-1; TRBD2 matches at 8 bases. The CDR3 is 15 residues long. V lost 7 bases, J lost 4 bases, and 9 bases stayed unmatched. The germline V gene has CDR1 MDHEN and CDR2 SYDVKM. The chain's CDR3 is CASTHGTSFYNEQFF. The CDR3 coding sequence is TGTGCCAGCACCCACGGGACTAGTTTTTACAATGAGCAGTTCTTC. Drawing the rest from reference TRBV28 and TRBJ2-1, the complete variable domain is DVKVTQSSRYLVKRTGEKVFLECVQDMDHENMFWYRQDPGLGLRLIYFSYDVKMKEKGDIPEGYSVSREKKERFSLILESASTNQTSMYLCASTHGTSFYNEQFFGPGTRLTVL.

This chain uses TRBV6-7 with TRBJ2-3; TRBD2 agrees at 7 bases. TRBV6-7 qualifies as an ORF whose function is uncertain. This CDR3 has 16 residues. The trim removed 0 bases at V and 6 bases at J, leaving 9 bases unmatched. This CDR3 reads CASSYSGSGKGDTQYF. The CDR3 nucleotides are TGTGCCAGCAGTTACTCGGGGAGCGGGAAAGGGGATACGCAGTATTTT.

CDR3 sequence (DNA): TGTGCCAGCAGCCAAAACGCGGCGACGCAGTATTTT. This encodes CASSQNAATQYF. The chain has TRBV3-1 (or the pseudogene TRBV3-2) and TRBJ2-3, with unresolved D. CDR3 length equals 12 residues. Trimming stripped 2 bases from V and 9 bases from J, with 9 bases between. From germline, CDR1 is LGHDT and CDR2 YNNKEL (reference sequence).

The chain is built from TRBV28 and TRBJ2-7, with 10 bases that match TRBD1. Germline V gives CDR1 MDHEN, CDR2 SYDVKM. The CDR3 consists of 14 residues. V lost 4 bases, J lost 5 bases, and 5 bases stayed unmatched. Here the CDR3 reads CASSWATGGHEQYF. CDR3 DNA sequence: TGTGCCAGCAGTTGGGCGACAGGGGGCCACGAGCAGTACTTC.

This clone was detected only a few times. This sequence joins TRBV9 and TRBJ2-1, with D possibly being TRBD2 (6 bases). CDR3 size: 15 residues. Trimming took 2 bases from V and 4 from J, leaving 13 bases between them. Germline CDR1 SGDLS, CDR2 YYNGEE. CDR3: CASSVLTSPYNEQFF. The CDR3 DNA sequence: TGTGCCAGCAGCGTCCTGACTAGTCCGTACAATGAGCAGTTCTTC.

The V and J genes are TRBV9 and TRBJ2-1, with no clear D. V was pared by 0 bases and J by 8 bases, with 12 bases between. In germline, CDR1 is SGDLS, CDR2 YYNGEE. CDR3 length: 14 amino acids. This CDR3 is CASSVGLLPHEQFF. DNA for the CDR3: TGTGCCAGCAGCGTAGGGCTCCTCCCCCATGAGCAGTTCTTC.

The chain carries TRBV25-1 and TRBJ2-5; 10 bases line up with TRBD1. The CDR3 length is 13 residues. Germline assignment: CDR1 MGHDK and CDR2 SYGVNS. The trim removed 7 bases at V and 7 bases at J, leaving 6 bases unmatched. The CDR3 region is CASNRDRGLTQYF. CDR3 nucleotides: TGTGCCAGCAACCGGGACAGGGGCTTGACCCAGTACTTC.

This clone has more than one count but fewer than ten. The V call is TRBV19, the J call TRBJ1-4; unclear D gene. The CDR3 consists of 15 residues. Germline V gene data show CDR1 as LNHDA and CDR2 as SQIVND (reference sequence). The V gene lost 11 bases and the J gene lost 0 bases, with 16 bases spanning the gap. The CDR3 here is CASKRGTATNEKLFF. The CDR3 DNA reads as TGTGCCTCCAAGCGGGGAACGGCAACTAATGAAAAACTGTTTTTT.

This clone was seen only a few times. The rearrangement links TRBV5-1 to TRBJ2-1; 10 bases are a match to TRBD2. CDR3 length: 15 amino acids. From germline, CDR1 is SGHRS and CDR2 YFSETQ. Germline trimming cut 4 bases from V and 7 bases from J; bases unmatched to any gene: 8. DNA of the CDR3: TGCGCCAGCAGCCCCGGGACTAGCGAGTCGAATGAGCAGTTCTTC. This translates into CASSPGTSESNEQFF.

This chain links TRBV30 with TRBJ2-7; D is possibly TRBD1 (6 bases). The V and J ends lost 0 bases and 3 bases respectively, with 18 bases between them. CDR1 and CDR2 from the germline V gene are GTSNPN and SVGIG (reference sequence). This CDR3 region has 16 residues. Written as DNA, the CDR3 is TGTGCCTGGAGTGTGGCAGGGGTAACGAGATTCTACGAGCAGTACTTC. It encodes CAWSVAGVTRFYEQYF.

This chain uses TRBV28 with TRBJ2-1; possible D gene TRBD2, 6 bases. This CDR3 spans 12 amino acids. Between the trimmed V and J ends, which lost 8 bases and 7 bases, there was a span of 12 bases. Germline lookup yields CDR1 MDHEN and CDR2 SYDVKM. This CDR3 is CASSSGLNEQFF. In DNA, the CDR3 is TGTGCCAGCTCCAGCGGGCTAAATGAGCAGTTCTTC.

The chain carries TRBV6-2 or TRBV6-3 and TRBJ2-1; 7 bases map to TRBD2. V trimming: 2 bases; J trimming: 5 bases; junction bases outside the gene matches: 3. The CDR3 consists of 14 residues. CDR1 is MNHEY, CDR2 SVGEGT, per germline. The CDR3 spells CASSYQRGNNEQFF. The CDR3 bases are TGTGCCAGCAGTTACCAGCGGGGAAACAATGAGCAGTTCTTC.

The CDR3 sequence is CASSVYSGRAGDEQFF. CDR3 sequence (DNA): TGTGCCAGCAGCGTATATAGCGGGAGGGCCGGGGATGAGCAGTTCTTC. The chain is built from TRBV9 and TRBJ2-1; 11 bases align to TRBD2. V lost 1 base, J lost 8 bases, and 8 bases stayed unmatched. Germline lookup yields CDR1 SGDLS and CDR2 YYNGEE. The CDR3 extends over 16 amino acids.

This rearrangement joins TRBV11-2 to TRBJ2-1; 11 bases line up with TRBD2. V was clipped by 6 bases and J by 7 bases; unmatched bases: 11. From germline, CDR1 is SGHAT and CDR2 FQNNGV. This CDR3 spans 16 amino acids. CDR3 nucleotide sequence: TGTGCCAGCAGATTGATAGCGGGAGGGCCCGCTAATGAGCAGTTCTTC. Its protein product is CASRLIAGGPANEQFF.

With regard to this clone: Other DNA variants within this sample encode the same CDR3. The V and J genes are TRBV19 and TRBJ1-1; D ambiguous. With 1 base removed from V and 1 base from J, the gap between germline ends came to 7 bases. The CDR3 contains 14 residues. Germline assignment: CDR1 LNHDA and CDR2 SQIVND (reference sequence). Here the CDR3 reads CASSIADSNTEAFF. The DNA of the CDR3 is TGTGCCAGTAGTATAGCAGACTCGAACACTGAAGCTTTCTTT.

J is TRBJ2-1 and V is TRBV2, with 9 bases aligning to TRBD2. CDR3 size: 12 residues. Trimming cost V 4 bases and J 12 bases; bases outside gene matches: 4. Germline loops: CDR1 SNHLY, CDR2 FYNNEI. The CDR3 DNA reads TGTGCCAGCAGTGTTAGCGGGAGAAGGCAGTTCTTC. As protein: CASSVSGRRQFF.

The chain combines TRBV19 with TRBJ2-1; the match to TRBD2 covers 7 bases. Germline V gives CDR1 LNHDA, CDR2 SQIVND (reference sequence). After removal of 8 bases from V and 4 bases from J, the junction contained 11 bases not matched to a gene. The CDR3 has 15 residues. The CDR3 sequence: CASSAGTKNYNEQFF. The DNA of the CDR3 is TGTGCCAGTTCCGCTGGGACTAAGAATTACAATGAGCAGTTCTTC.

The chain combines TRBV28 with TRBJ1-4; 8 bases line up with TRBD1. This CDR3 has 15 residues. The V gene end was trimmed by 4 bases and the J gene end by 6 bases; junction bases not matched to a gene: 7. Germline CDR1 reads MDHEN; CDR2 reads SYDVKM. The CDR3 DNA reads as TGTGCCAGCAGTTCCGAGACAGGGGTTGATGAAAAACTGTTTTTT. Translation: CASSSETGVDEKLFF.

The CDR3 sequence: CASSFGFTSSYEQYF. For the CDR3, the DNA is TGTGCCAGCAGCTTCGGCTTTACTAGCTCCTACGAGCAGTACTTC. This chain connects TRBV11-2 to TRBJ2-7; possibly TRBD2 for D (5 bases). V gave up 3 bases and J gave up 0 bases, with 12 bases separating them. The CDR3 runs 15 residues. Germline V gene sequence: CDR1 SGHAT, CDR2 FQNNGV.

This clone was observed a single time. The chain couples TRBV6-1 to TRBJ2-7; 12 bases align to TRBD2. The CDR3 loop spans 15 amino acids. Trimming removed 2 bases from V and 4 bases from J; junction bases left unmatched: 3. Per germline, CDR1 MNHNS and CDR2 SASEGT. As DNA, the CDR3 is TGTGCCAGCAGTGAACTAGCGGGAGGGCCGTACGAGCAGTACTTC. Translating gives CASSELAGGPYEQYF.

In this sample, this clone turned up once. This chain uses TRBV5-6 with TRBJ1-4; 7 bases line up with TRBD1. With 5 bases clipped from V and 7 bases from J, the junction kept 11 bases outside the gene matches. Germline CDR1 reads SGHDT; CDR2 reads YYEEEE. The CDR3 sequence is 15 residues long. The chain's CDR3 is CASSRTGQRIEKLFF. DNA for the CDR3: TGTGCCAGCAGTCGCACGGGACAGAGAATTGAAAAACTGTTTTTT.

The chain couples TRBV28 to TRBJ1-5, with D possibly TRBD1 on 5 matching bases. The germline V gene has CDR1 MDHEN and CDR2 SYDVKM. The CDR3 consists of 16 residues. Between the trimmed V and J ends, which lost 1 base and 3 bases, there was a span of 13 bases. The CDR3 sequence: CASSLSRRGNNQPQHF. The CDR3 nucleotides read TGTGCCAGCAGTTTATCCCGCCGGGGGAACAATCAGCCCCAGCATTTT.

V gene TRBV4-1 combines with J gene TRBJ1-6; D might be TRBD1 (6 bases). CDR1 and CDR2 from the germline V gene are MGHRA and YSYEKL. Trimming took off 1 base at V and 6 bases at J, with 10 bases between the two ends. This CDR3 region has 15 residues. CDR3 coding DNA: TGCGCCAGCAGCCAAGGACAGGACCTTAATTCACCCCTCCACTTT. As protein: CASSQGQDLNSPLHF.

The rearrangement joins TRBV6-5 to TRBJ2-7; 10 bases are shared with TRBD2. Trimming took 2 bases from V and 5 from J; bases not matched to a gene: 6. CDR1 and CDR2 from the germline V gene are MNHEY and SVGAGI. CDR3 length: 15 residues. The CDR3 DNA reads TGTGCCAGCAGTTACCAGCGGGAGGGCCTCCACGAGCAGTACTTC. Translating gives CASSYQREGLHEQYF.

The sample holds a few counts of this clone. CDR3 bases: TGTGCCAGCAGTTTAGGGACCGGGACATCCTATAATTCACCCCTCCACTTT. Its protein is CASSLGTGTSYNSPLHF. This chain uses TRBV27 with TRBJ1-6; tentative D call: TRBD1 (6 bases). Germline V gives CDR1 MNHEY, CDR2 SMNVEV (reference sequence). The CDR3 runs to 17 residues. With 2 bases removed from V and 1 base from J, the gap between germline ends came to 12 bases.